The 17 T cell receptor beta chains given below trace back to one sample, sequenced in a study of blood T cell repertoires in COVID-19. Measured with immunoSEQ multiplex PCR; TCRdb has only the in-frame clones, and not every one. This table holds around 55,000 clones, around 89% found once. The sample was peripheral blood. These receptors came from a man in his sixties with acute or convalescent COVID-19.

This sequence joins TRBV28 and TRBJ1-2; D unclear. Germline loops: CDR1 MDHEN, CDR2 SYDVKM. V was trimmed by 7 bases and J by 7 bases, leaving 13 bases between them. This CDR3 contains 12 residues. As DNA, the CDR3 is TGTGCCAGCACTTACGGTACGGTTGGCTACACCTTC. This sequence encodes CASTYGTVGYTF.

The chain uses TRBV5-1 and TRBJ2-5; 8 bases fit TRBD2. The CDR3 length is 15 residues. CDR1 is SGHRS and CDR2 is YFSETQ in the germline V gene. After removal of 6 bases from V and 4 bases from J, the junction contained 11 bases not matched to a gene. CDR3 region: CASTPLRAGGETQYF. Here the CDR3 DNA reads TGCGCCAGCACACCTCTTCGTGCGGGAGGAGAGACCCAGTACTTC.

V and J are TRBV11-3 and TRBJ2-1; D is perhaps TRBD2 (6 bases). The CDR3 contains 12 residues. Trimming shortened V by 5 bases and J by 7 bases, and 9 bases separated the two germline ends. Germline V gene sequence: CDR1 SGHNT, CDR2 YENEEA. CDR3 in amino acids: CASSRRGNEQFF. The CDR3 DNA is TGTGCCAGCAGCCGGAGGGGAAATGAGCAGTTCTTC.

In this sample, this clone turned up a few times. This specimen includes other DNA sequences encoding the same CDR3. V is TRBV19 and J is TRBJ2-2; 7 bases are a match to TRBD1. CDR1 LNHDA and CDR2 SQIVND come from the germline V gene (reference sequence). The CDR3 has 16 residues. Germline trimming cut 1 base from V and 0 bases from J; bases unmatched to any gene: 2. The CDR3 region has the DNA TGTGCCAGTAGTATAGCCGGGACAGCGAACACCGGGGAGCTGTTTTTT. This codes for CASSIAGTANTGELFF.

The CDR3 DNA follows: TGTGCCAGTAGTGGGACAGGGAAAAACTATGGCTACACCTTC. Protein sequence: CASSGTGKNYGYTF. V is TRBV19 and J is TRBJ1-2, with 9 positions matching TRBD1. CDR1 is LNHDA, CDR2 SQIVND, per germline (reference sequence). Unmatched junction bases numbered 3, after V lost 5 bases and J lost 2 bases. This CDR3 comprises 14 residues.

This clone has only one observation. The chain couples TRBV18 to TRBJ2-7; maybe TRBD1 (6 bases). Trimming pared 2 bases from V and 2 bases from J, leaving 13 bases between. CDR3 length: 15 residues. CDR1 and CDR2 from the germline V gene are KGHSH and LQKENI. The CDR3 region is CASSPGVRQAYEQYF. DNA of the CDR3: TGTGCCAGCTCACCAGGAGTCCGACAGGCCTACGAGCAGTACTTC.

The chain combines TRBV18 with TRBJ2-3; D perhaps matches TRBD1 (5 bases). Trimming cost V 3 bases and J 7 bases, with 14 bases left between them. Germline-derived CDR1 and CDR2 are KGHSH and LQKENI. CDR3 length equals 14 residues. CDR3: CASSPVLGPHTQYF. The DNA for the CDR3 is TGTGCCAGCTCACCCGTCCTGGGGCCACATACGCAGTATTTT.

CDR3 sequence reads: CASSDPSVMFF. The CDR3 DNA reads TGTGCCAGCAGTGACCCATCGGTGATGTTTTTT. This rearrangement joins TRBV6-1 to TRBJ1-4, with D unclear. V lost 3 bases and J 15 bases, leaving 11 bases between the germline ends. Germline CDR1 reads MNHNS; CDR2 reads SASEGT. This CDR3 comprises 11 residues.

The sample holds one count of this clone. J is TRBJ2-4 and V is TRBV15; 7 nucleotides line up with TRBD1. The CDR3 has 16 amino acids. J was trimmed by 1 base and V by 1 base; bases with no gene match: 4. The germline V gene encodes CDR1 LNHNV and CDR2 YYDKDF (reference sequence). CDR3 loop: CATSRATTGAKNIQYF. Here the CDR3 DNA reads TGTGCCACCAGCAGAGCCACGACAGGGGCCAAAAACATTCAGTACTTC.

This sequence joins TRBV11-3 and TRBJ2-5; maybe TRBD1 (6 bases). Germline CDR1 and CDR2: SGHNT and YENEEA. V dropped 4 bases and J dropped 2 bases, with 8 bases sitting between them. The CDR3 is made up of 13 amino acids. CDR3 coding DNA: TGTGCCAGCAGCTGGACAGCACAAGAGACCCAGTACTTC. Protein: CASSWTAQETQYF.

The V call is TRBV25-1, the J call TRBJ1-1; 7 bases are shared with TRBD1. V was pared by 5 bases and J by 7 bases, with 7 bases of the junction left unmatched. Germline V gives CDR1 MGHDK, CDR2 SYGVNS. The CDR3 covers 13 residues. CDR3 coding DNA: TGTGCCAGCAGTTATACTCGGGACAGTGAAGCTTTCTTT. Its translation is CASSYTRDSEAFF.

The chain links TRBV6-4 to TRBJ1-1; the D is unclear. This CDR3 is 13 amino acids long. The V gene's germline CDR1 is MRHNA and CDR2 SNTAGT. V was trimmed by 8 bases and J by 1 base, leaving 11 bases between them. Written as DNA, the CDR3 is TGTGCCAGCCGCGCGGAGGCGAACACTGAAGCTTTCTTT. This encodes CASRAEANTEAFF.

This rearrangement joins TRBV12-3 or TRBV12-4 to TRBJ2-5; TRBD1 matches at 7 bases. The J segment lost 9 bases and the V segment lost 3 bases, leaving 7 bases of the junction unmatched. The length of the CDR3 is 13 residues. The chain's CDR3 is CASSLRQGRAQYF. The CDR3 DNA reads as TGTGCCAGCAGTTTGAGACAGGGTCGGGCCCAGTACTTC.

J is TRBJ2-3 and V is TRBV28, with D unclear. Trimming pared 6 bases from V and 10 bases from J, leaving 11 bases between. CDR1 is MDHEN, CDR2 SYDVKM, per germline. The length of the CDR3 is 11 residues. CDR3 residues: CASSDLRPQYF. CDR3 nucleotide sequence: TGTGCCAGCAGCGATTTGAGGCCGCAGTATTTT. Full variable domain (outside the CDR3, taken from reference TRBV28 and TRBJ2-3): DVKVTQSSRYLVKRTGEKVFLECVQDMDHENMFWYRQDPGLGLRLIYFSYDVKMKEKGDIPEGYSVSREKKERFSLILESASTNQTSMYLCASSDLRPQYFGPGTRLTVL.

The chain combines TRBV24-1 with TRBJ2-7, with 11 bases aligning to TRBD1. Germline CDR1 is KGHDR and CDR2 is SFDVKD. Trimming cost V 10 bases and J 5 bases; bases outside gene matches: 6. This CDR3 has 13 residues. CDR3 bases: TGTGCCACAGGGACAGGGGGAATCCACGAGCAGTACTTC. This translates into CATGTGGIHEQYF.

This sequence joins TRBV28 and TRBJ2-5; 7 bases line up with TRBD2. The CDR3 length is 15 residues. Germline assignment: CDR1 MDHEN and CDR2 SYDVKM. With V trimmed by 6 bases and J by 1 base, 8 bases remained unmatched. The DNA of the CDR3 is TGTGCCAGCAGCGCGAGCGGGGAGGGCCAAGAGACCCAGTACTTC. Translation: CASSASGEGQETQYF.

The count of this clone is one. The chain carries TRBV9 and TRBJ2-2; D is undetermined. Trimming cost V 4 bases and J 7 bases, with 14 bases left between them. The CDR3 has 14 amino acids. Germline V gene data show CDR1 as SGDLS and CDR2 as YYNGEE. As DNA, the CDR3 is TGTGCCAGCAGCCGTTCTGGTGGCGGCGGGGAGCTGTTTTTT. The encoded protein is CASSRSGGGGELFF.